The T cell receptor beta chain under discussion was sequenced for a study of OX40 agonist ivuxolimab in advanced cancers. Looking at the study overall: Participants, about 83% male, averaged 60 years of age, ranging from about 20 to 80.

V trimming: 0 bases; J trimming: 0 bases; junction bases outside the gene matches: 5. Germline CDR1 and CDR2: LGHNA and YSLEER. This CDR3 contains 17 residues. Repertoires were generated with immunoSEQ multiplex PCR, while TCRdb's copy carries only in-frame clones and drops some. The sample carries tens of thousands of clones, 87% recorded once. Sequenced material: CD4+ or CD8+ T cells sorted from blood, taken in a trial of the OX40 agonist ivuxolimab. The sequence derives from an adult with an advanced solid tumor such as melanoma, head and neck, liver or kidney cancer. This chain joins TRBV4-3 and TRBJ2-3; 8 bases align to TRBD2. The CDR3 loop is CASSQDWRGGSTDTQYF. The CDR3 DNA follows: TGCGCCAGCAGCCAAGATTGGCGCGGGGGGAGCACAGATACGCAGTATTTT.